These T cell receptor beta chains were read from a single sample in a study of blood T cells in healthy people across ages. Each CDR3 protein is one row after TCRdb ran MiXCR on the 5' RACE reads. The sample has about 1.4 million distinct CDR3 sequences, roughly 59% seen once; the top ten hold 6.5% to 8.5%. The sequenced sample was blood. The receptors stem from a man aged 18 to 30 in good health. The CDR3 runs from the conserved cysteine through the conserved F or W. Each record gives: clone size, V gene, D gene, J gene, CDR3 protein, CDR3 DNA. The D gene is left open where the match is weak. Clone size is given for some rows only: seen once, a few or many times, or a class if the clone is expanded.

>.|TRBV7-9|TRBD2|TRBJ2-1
CASSARRGTSRCNEQFF
TGTGCCAGCAGCGCCCGACGAGGGACTAGCCGCTGCAATGAGCAGTTCTTC
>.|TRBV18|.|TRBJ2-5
CAGSPPIETQYF
TGTGCCGGCTCACCACCGATAGAGACCCAGTACTTC
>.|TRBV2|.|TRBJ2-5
CASRVYRDQETQYF
TGTGCCAGCAGAGTCTACAGGGACCAAGAGACCCAGTACTTC
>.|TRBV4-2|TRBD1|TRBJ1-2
CASVPQGGADGYTF
TGTGCCAGCGTCCCCCAGGGGGGTGCTGATGGCTACACCTTC
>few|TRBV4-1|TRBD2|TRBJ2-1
CASSQGTSPNEQFF
TGCGCCAGCAGCCAAGGGACTAGTCCGAATGAGCAGTTCTTC
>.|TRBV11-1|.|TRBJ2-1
CASSPWRGVYWNEQFF
TGTGCCAGCAGCCCGTGGAGGGGCGTTTACTGGAATGAGCAGTTCTTC
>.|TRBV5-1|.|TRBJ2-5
CASSPTVYQETQYF
TGCGCCAGCAGCCCCACAGTATACCAAGAGACCCAGTACTTC
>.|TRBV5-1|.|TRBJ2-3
CARSSGSDTQYF
TGCGCCAGAAGCTCGGGATCAGATACGCAGTATTTT
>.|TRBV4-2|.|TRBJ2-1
CASSQEPRSSYNEQFF
TGTGCCAGCAGCCAAGAGCCGAGGAGCTCCTACAATGAGCAGTTCTTC
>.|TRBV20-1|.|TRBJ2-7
CSARDRLGDGEQYF
TGCAGTGCTAGAGATCGTCTGGGGGATGGCGAGCAGTACTTC
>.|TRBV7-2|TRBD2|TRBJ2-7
CASSLSIAGGLSYEQYF
TGTGCCAGCAGCTTATCGATAGCGGGGGGGCTTTCCTACGAGCAGTACTTC
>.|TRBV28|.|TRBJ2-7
CASSMNRDASSYEQYF
TGTGCCAGCAGTATGAACCGGGACGCTTCCTCCTACGAGCAGTACTTC
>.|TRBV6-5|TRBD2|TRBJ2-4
CASSYPYGDGGKNIQYF
TGTGCCAGCAGTTATCCCTATGGGGACGGGGGGAAAAACATTCAGTACTTC
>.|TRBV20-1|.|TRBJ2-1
CSAAPSQGVLSYNEQFF
TGCAGTGCAGCGCCTAGCCAGGGCGTACTTTCCTACAATGAGCAGTTCTTC
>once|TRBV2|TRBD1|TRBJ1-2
CASSEALPGGYRGYTF
TGTGCCAGCAGTGAAGCGCTTCCAGGGGGTTATCGCGGCTACACCTTC
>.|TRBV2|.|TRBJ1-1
CASSDNRNTEAFF
TGTGCCAGCAGCGATAACAGGAACACTGAAGCTTTCTTT
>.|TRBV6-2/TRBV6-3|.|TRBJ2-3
CASSYLESLEQYF
TGTGCCAGCAGTTACTTAGAGAGTTTGGAGCAGTATTTT
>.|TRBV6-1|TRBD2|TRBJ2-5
CASSSAGTSGGIETQYF
TGTGCCAGCAGTAGTGCCGGGACTAGCGGGGGCATAGAGACCCAGTACTTC
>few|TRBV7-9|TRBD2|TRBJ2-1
CASSSLSGRGKNEQFF
TGTGCCAGCAGCTCCCTTAGCGGGAGGGGGAAGAATGAGCAGTTCTTC
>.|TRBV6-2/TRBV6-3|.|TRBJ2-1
CASTTSPRAGPTYNEQFF
TGTGCCAGCACCACTAGTCCCCGAGCGGGCCCGACCTACAATGAGCAGTTCTTC
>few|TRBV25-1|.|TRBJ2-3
CASSGHTQYF
TGTGCCAGCAGTGGTCATACGCAGTATTTT
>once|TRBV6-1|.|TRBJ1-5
CASIFTAGYSNQPQHF
TGTGCCAGCATTTTCACAGCAGGATATAGCAATCAGCCCCAGCATTTT
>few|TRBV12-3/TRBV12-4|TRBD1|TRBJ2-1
CASSHRGGGDEQFF
TGTGCCAGCAGTCACAGGGGTGGGGGTGATGAGCAGTTCTTC
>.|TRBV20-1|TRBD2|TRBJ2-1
CSARGAGLAREFF
TGCAGTGCTAGAGGGGCGGGACTAGCGAGGGAGTTCTTC